What follows is one T cell receptor (beta chain) and its context. It has no known antigen specificity. Per-nucleotide qualities are absent, and no much larger clonotype sits a single base away. For TCR beta library preparation, around 2.1 micrograms of genomic DNA were extracted from the cryopreserved PBMCs. Longitudinal blood samples from CLL patients on ibrutinib monotherapy underwent high-throughput TCR beta sequencing. Patients were enrolled in a phase 2 open-label single-center ibrutinib monotherapy trial. This entry belongs to a study of cytotoxic CD8 clonotypes in ibrutinib-treated CLL (dated by TCRdb to the early 2020s). In the study overall: The cohort had 11 relapsed/refractory and some 15 treatment-naive patients; about 17 were IGHV unmutated. Responses were partial in some 24 patients and complete in 2; after median 68 months follow-up, roughly 14 stayed in remission and approximately 12 progressed. Response samples were taken after a median of 12 months on treatment, ranging from about 6 to 36 months. On average, each sample yielded around 250,000 productive templates and tens of thousands of productive rearrangements. Longitudinal samples were available for about 30% of the roughly 90 trial participants. Cryopreserved peripheral blood mononuclear cells were collected before treatment, at response, and at either disease progression or sustained remission. Patients were still on ibrutinib when every remission and progressive disease sample was collected. The paper's findings and limits, for the study overall: Baseline clonality was found to be higher than that of age-matched healthy donors and was strongly correlated with circulating CD8+ T-cell counts. At ibrutinib response clonality went up, during sustained remission it held steady, and at progression it dropped back toward baseline. Lymph node repertoires were not examined, and the timing of sampling was not matched between patients in sustained remission and those whose disease progressed. Public clonotypes were found to be uncommon and were observed to contract or remain stable during treatment; the increase in clonality was shown to reflect expansion of private clonotypes at ibrutinib response.

Each clonotype received, on average, 10x coverage in deep resolution sequencing performed on a MiSeq, where the target depth lay between 1 in 1 million and 1 in 200,000 T cells. The immunoSEQ hsTCRB Kit was used to generate TCR beta libraries. The source study handled its data this way. ImmunoSEQ Data Assistant and ImmunoSEQ Analyzer were used for data analysis, and V, D and J genes were assigned according to IMGT definitions. Clonality, with values ranging from 0 to 1, was calculated as one minus the normalized Shannon entropy of productive rearrangement frequencies. Public clonotype analysis was restricted to overrepresented clonotypes comprising at least 0.05% of each patient's repertoire. Some 14 age-matched healthy donor repertoires from immuneACCESS served as clonality controls. As stored in TCRdb, this immuneACCESS dataset retains in-frame rearrangements with V and J assigned. A fraction of the clones does not appear; measured against another copy, unresolved V genes explain less than half of the discrepancy, and the remainder lacks a known reason. That table gives V, J and clone size, and the DNA gave D and trimming. Here the sample has fewer than 400,000 clones; 67% occur a single time. The ten largest clones take up roughly 6.3% of the sample.

From a lookup of the germline V gene, CDR1 and CDR2 are SGHAT and FQNNGV. Reading from cysteine to phenylalanine, the CDR3 counts 14 amino acids. Only the CDR3 DNA is retained, 42 bases long and in frame from the first base. V is cut by 1 base and J by 0 bases, and the space between the germline ends is 6 bases. Sequencing was performed on PBMCs, taken after 36 months of ibrutinib treatment. This TCR was sampled from a human donor with chronic lymphocytic leukemia. This receptor chain uses TRBV11-2 and TRBJ1-1, with no confident D gene call. The CDR3 has the sequence CASSLVGMNTEAFF. The sequenced DNA is TGTGCCAGCAGCTTAGTAGGAATGAACACTGAAGCTTTCTTT.